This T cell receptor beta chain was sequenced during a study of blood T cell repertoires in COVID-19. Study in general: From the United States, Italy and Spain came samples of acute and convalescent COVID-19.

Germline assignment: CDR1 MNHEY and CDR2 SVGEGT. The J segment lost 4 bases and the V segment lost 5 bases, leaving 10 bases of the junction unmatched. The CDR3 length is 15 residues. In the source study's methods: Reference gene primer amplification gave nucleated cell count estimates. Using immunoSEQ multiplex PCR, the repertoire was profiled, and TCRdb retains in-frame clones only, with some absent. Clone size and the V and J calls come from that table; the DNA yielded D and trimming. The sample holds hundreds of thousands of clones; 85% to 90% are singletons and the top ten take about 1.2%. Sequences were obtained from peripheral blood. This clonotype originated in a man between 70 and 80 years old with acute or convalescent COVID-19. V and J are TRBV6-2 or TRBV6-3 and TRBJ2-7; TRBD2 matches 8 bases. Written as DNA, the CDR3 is TGTGCCAGCAGTACCCTTCCCGGGACTAGTTACGAGCAGTACTTC. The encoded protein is CASSTLPGTSYEQYF.